At least ten counts were recorded for the clone carrying this T cell receptor (beta chain). Its antigen remains unidentified. These data belong to a study of T cells after posttransplantation cyclophosphamide. Treatment was busulfan-fludarabine conditioning, a marrow graft, and cyclophosphamide on days +3 and +4. The protocol was immunoSEQ multiplex PCR, while the TCRdb copy is restricted to in-frame clones and leaves out a portion. The sample was found to contain 24,000 or so clones, and every one recurs. Study observations and caveats: TRB overlap between skin or GI tissue T cells and blood was limited. Donor-recipient repertoire similarity was low at 1-2 months, rising over year one.

V was trimmed by 0 bases and J by 9 bases, leaving 20 bases between them. The CDR3 is 16 residues long. Germline V gives CDR1 GTSNPN, CDR2 SVGIG (reference sequence). The starting material was PBMCs, obtained after allogeneic stem cell transplant with posttransplant cyclophosphamide. The chain recombines TRBV30 with TRBJ1-4, with D perhaps TRBD1 (5 bases). The receptor's source is a young adult male patient who received an allogeneic stem cell transplant from a related donor, was CMV-positive, and had no GVHD. The graft donor may account for some of the T cells. The chain's CDR3 is CAWSVLGRDVGKKLFF. The CDR3 DNA reads TGTGCCTGGAGTGTACTTGGCAGGGATGTTGGGAAAAAACTGTTTTTT.